The 8 T cell receptor beta chains below were found in one sample sequenced in a study of T-cell reconstitution after alpha-beta-depleted transplantation in children. A TCRbeta library incorporating unique molecular identifiers was prepared. TCRdb re-derived calls from the PCR reads in MiXCR, one entry per CDR3 protein. The sample lists some 280,000 distinct CDR3 sequences; approximately 9.8% were seen once. The sample was PBMCs from the stem cell graft donor, taken from the stem cell graft. The source is a human donor who donated a stem cell graft to a child with SCID.

This clonotype was found many times. This chain connects TRBV20-1 to TRBJ1-2; no reliable D call. V gave up 7 bases and J gave up 1 base, with 7 bases separating them. Germline CDR1 DFQATT, CDR2 SNEGSKA (reference sequence). The length of the CDR3 is 11 residues. This CDR3 reads CSVPHNYGYTF. CDR3 sequence (DNA): TGCAGTGTGCCCCATAACTATGGCTACACCTTC.

V and J are TRBV3-1 and TRBJ2-7, with 9 positions matching TRBD1. Looked up from germline, CDR1 is LGHDT and CDR2 is YNNKEL (reference sequence). The CDR3 contains 16 residues. V lost 2 bases to trimming and J lost 5 bases; unmatched junction nucleotides: 10. The CDR3 here is CASSQLTGTGSDEQYF. The DNA for the CDR3 is TGTGCCAGCAGCCAATTAACCGGGACAGGGAGCGACGAGCAGTACTTC.

The CDR3 DNA sequence: TGTGCCAGCAGTGCGGGGGCAGCAGGGTCGAACACCGGGGAGCTGTTTTTT. This sequence encodes CASSAGAAGSNTGELFF. The V and J genes are TRBV6-4 and TRBJ2-2, with D perhaps TRBD1 or TRBD2 (6 bases each). Between the trimmed V and J ends, which lost 4 bases and 0 bases, there was a span of 15 bases. The CDR3 has 17 residues. Germline V gene lookup returns CDR1 MRHNA and CDR2 SNTAGT.

This clonotype has a handful of counts. The chain uses TRBV6-4 and TRBJ1-1; D is perhaps TRBD1 (5 bases). Looked up from germline, CDR1 is MRHNA and CDR2 is SNTAGT. The V gene lost 0 bases and the J gene lost 3 bases, with 17 bases spanning the gap. The CDR3 length is 17 residues. This chain's CDR3 is CASSDSKSTEAYTEAFF. CDR3 nucleotides: TGTGCCAGCAGTGACTCGAAGTCGACAGAAGCTTACACTGAAGCTTTCTTT.

The V and J genes are TRBV6-5 and TRBJ2-2; no clear D. This CDR3 region has 16 residues. V lost 0 bases and J lost 0, with 8 bases in between. Germline CDR1 is MNHEY and CDR2 is SVGAGI. The CDR3 nucleotides read TGTGCCAGCAGTTACTCTAGCAGATCGAACACCGGGGAGCTGTTTTTT. Residues: CASSYSSRSNTGELFF.

The chain couples TRBV7-9 to TRBJ1-1; possibly TRBD1 for D (6 bases). The CDR3 consists of 12 residues. V was clipped by 11 bases and J by 0 bases, with 10 bases between them. Germline V lookup: CDR1 SEHNR, CDR2 FQNEAQ (reference sequence). This chain's CDR3 is CAGGFLNTEAFF. As DNA, the CDR3 is TGTGCCGGGGGCTTCCTGAACACTGAAGCTTTCTTT.

This clonotype came up a few times. The chain is built from TRBV10-3 and TRBJ2-5, with D possibly matching TRBD2 (7 bases). Germline CDR1 reads ENHRY; CDR2 reads SYGVKD. V was clipped by 10 bases and J by 5 bases, with 23 bases between them. This CDR3 comprises 15 residues. The CDR3 is CATLPRGAGLETQYF. The CDR3 DNA follows: TGTGCCACCCTACCCCGGGGGGCTGGGTTGGAGACCCAGTACTTC.

The J gene is TRBJ1-5, the V gene TRBV2; a weak D match, TRBD1 (5 bases). The CDR3 is 13 amino acids. V lost 8 bases to trimming and J lost 4 bases, with 12 bases between them. CDR1 and CDR2 from the germline V gene are SNHLY and FYNNEI. The CDR3 DNA follows: TGTGCCAGCCGAGGTAGGGGAAATCAGCCCCAGCATTTT. Protein sequence: CASRGRGNQPQHF. Full variable domain (remainder filled in from reference TRBV2 and TRBJ1-5): EPEVTQTPSHQVTQMGQEVILRCVPISNHLYFYWYRQILGQKVEFLVSFYNNEISEKSEIFDDQFSVERPDGSNFTLKIRSTKLEDSAMYFCASRGRGNQPQHFGDGTRLSIL.